Listed here are 7 T cell receptor beta chains from one sample, sequenced in a study of blood T cell repertoires in COVID-19. The assay was immunoSEQ multiplex PCR, and TCRdb's table has in-frame clones only and misses some. The data contain under 45,000 clones, 87% of them singletons. The material sequenced was peripheral blood. The receptors were gathered from a man aged 60 to 75 with acute or convalescent COVID-19.

The rearrangement uses TRBV30 and TRBJ1-5, with no clear D. Germline assignment: CDR1 GTSNPN and CDR2 SVGIG (reference sequence). This CDR3 comprises 14 residues. Trimming cost V 2 bases and J 3 bases, with 11 bases left between them. The CDR3 loop reads CAWSPPQNNQPQHF. CDR3 nucleotides: TGTGCCTGGAGTCCCCCCCAGAACAATCAGCCCCAGCATTTT.

The CDR3 reads CASSYSHGQPQHF. The CDR3 DNA follows: TGTGCCAGCAGTTATAGCCACGGGCAGCCCCAGCATTTT. The V gene is TRBV6-5, the J gene TRBJ1-5; no firm D call. This CDR3 has 13 residues. Trimming cost V 3 bases and J 7 bases, with 10 bases left between them. From germline, CDR1 is MNHEY and CDR2 SVGAGI.

The V gene is TRBV6-5, the J gene TRBJ2-3; possible D gene TRBD1, 5 bases. This CDR3 is 13 amino acids long. Between the trimmed V and J ends, which lost 6 bases and 5 bases, there was a span of 12 bases. Germline CDR1 and CDR2: MNHEY and SVGAGI. CDR3 coding DNA: TGTGCCAGCAGATTTCAGGGTGTAGATACGCAGTATTTT. Protein product: CASRFQGVDTQYF.

This clone was found once. The rearrangement uses TRBV5-1 and TRBJ1-1; D remains ambiguous. The length of the CDR3 is 14 residues. V was shortened by 0 bases and J by 6 bases, with 12 bases between the two germline ends. Germline V gives CDR1 SGHRS, CDR2 YFSETQ. This chain's CDR3 is CASSLDGTGSEAFF. The CDR3 bases are TGCGCCAGCAGCTTGGACGGAACCGGGTCTGAAGCTTTCTTT.

V is TRBV3-1 (or the pseudogene TRBV3-2) and J is TRBJ2-3; D may be TRBD2 (5 bases). Germline CDR1 reads LGHDT; CDR2 reads YNNKEL (reference sequence). The CDR3 extends over 13 amino acids. Trimming cost V 3 bases and J 5 bases, with 9 bases left between them. CDR3 in DNA: TGTGCCAGCAGCCACGGCCGGGGAGATACGCAGTATTTT. Its translation is CASSHGRGDTQYF.

The chain has TRBV7-2 and TRBJ1-4; TRBD1 agrees at 7 bases. Germline V gene sequence: CDR1 SGHTA, CDR2 FQGNSA. The CDR3 is 14 amino acids. J was trimmed by 8 bases and V by 4 bases; bases with no gene match: 7. CDR3 DNA: TGTGCCAGCAGCTACCGACAGGGTGGGGAAAAACTGTTTTTT. The encoded protein is CASSYRQGGEKLFF.

The CDR3 coding sequence is TGTGCCTGGACAACCGGGACAGGGGTTTCACCCCTCCACTTT. Protein product: CAWTTGTGVSPLHF. The chain uses TRBV30 and TRBJ1-6, with TRBD1 matching 10 bases. Trimming took 4 bases from V and 9 from J; bases not matched to a gene: 6. The germline V gene has CDR1 GTSNPN and CDR2 SVGIG (reference sequence). The CDR3 covers 14 residues.